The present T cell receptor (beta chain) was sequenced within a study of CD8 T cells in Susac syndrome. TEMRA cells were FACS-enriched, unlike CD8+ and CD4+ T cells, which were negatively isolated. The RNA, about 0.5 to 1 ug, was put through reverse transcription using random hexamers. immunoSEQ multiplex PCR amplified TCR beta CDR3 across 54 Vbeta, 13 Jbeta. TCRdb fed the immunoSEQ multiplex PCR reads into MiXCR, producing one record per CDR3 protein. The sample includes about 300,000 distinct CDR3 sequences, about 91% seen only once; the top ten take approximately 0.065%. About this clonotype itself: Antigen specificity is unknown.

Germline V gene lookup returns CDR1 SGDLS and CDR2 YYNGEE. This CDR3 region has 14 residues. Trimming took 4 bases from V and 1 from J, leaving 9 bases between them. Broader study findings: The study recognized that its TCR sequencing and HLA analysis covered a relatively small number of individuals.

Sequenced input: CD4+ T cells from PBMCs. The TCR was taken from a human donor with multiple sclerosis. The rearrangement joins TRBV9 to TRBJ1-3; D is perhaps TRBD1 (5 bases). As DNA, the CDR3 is TGTGCCAGCAGCTCACAGGTATCTGGAAACACCATATATTTT. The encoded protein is CASSSQVSGNTIYF.